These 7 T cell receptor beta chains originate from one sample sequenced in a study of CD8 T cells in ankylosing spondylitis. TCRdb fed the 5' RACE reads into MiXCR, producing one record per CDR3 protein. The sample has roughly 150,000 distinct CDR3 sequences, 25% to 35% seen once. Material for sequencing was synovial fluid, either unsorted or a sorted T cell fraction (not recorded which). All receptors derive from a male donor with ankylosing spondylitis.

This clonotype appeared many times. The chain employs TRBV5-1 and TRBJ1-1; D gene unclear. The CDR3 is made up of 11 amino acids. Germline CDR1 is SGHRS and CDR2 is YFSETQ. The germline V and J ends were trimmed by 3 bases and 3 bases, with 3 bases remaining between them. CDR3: CASSYDTEAFF. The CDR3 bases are TGCGCCAGCAGCTACGACACTGAAGCTTTCTTT.

CDR3 bases: TGTGCCAGCAGCAGCCAACTAGCGGCTATGAACACCGGGGAGCTGTTTTTT. This translates into CASSSQLAAMNTGELFF. This chain links TRBV7-9 with TRBJ2-2; 8 nucleotides line up with TRBD2. CDR3 size: 17 residues. Germline V gives CDR1 SEHNR, CDR2 FQNEAQ (reference sequence). V shed 5 bases and J 1 base; nucleotides not matched to a gene: 9.

CDR3 nucleotides: TGTGCCACCCAGGGACAATCAAACACCGGGGAGCTGTTTTTT. It specifies CATQGQSNTGELFF. The J gene is TRBJ2-2, the V gene TRBV24-1, with D perhaps matching TRBD1 (6 bases). The CDR3 extends over 14 amino acids. The germline CDR1 and CDR2 sequences are KGHDR and SFDVKD. Between the trimmed V and J ends, which lost 9 bases and 2 bases, there was a span of 12 bases.

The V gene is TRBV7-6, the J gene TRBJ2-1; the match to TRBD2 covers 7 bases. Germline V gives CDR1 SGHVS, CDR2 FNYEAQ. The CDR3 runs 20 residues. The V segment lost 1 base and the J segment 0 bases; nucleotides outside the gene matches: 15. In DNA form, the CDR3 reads TGTGCCAGCAGCTTAGACGTCGGCGGGAGAGCTTATAGCTCCTACAATGAGCAGTTCTTC. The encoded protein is CASSLDVGGRAYSSYNEQFF. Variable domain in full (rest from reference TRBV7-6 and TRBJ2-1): GAGVSQSPRYKVTKRGQDVALRCDPISGHVSLYWYRQALGQGPEFLTYFNYEAQQDKSGLPNDRFSAERPEGSISTLTIQRTEQRDSAMYRCASSLDVGGRAYSSYNEQFFGPGTRLTVL.

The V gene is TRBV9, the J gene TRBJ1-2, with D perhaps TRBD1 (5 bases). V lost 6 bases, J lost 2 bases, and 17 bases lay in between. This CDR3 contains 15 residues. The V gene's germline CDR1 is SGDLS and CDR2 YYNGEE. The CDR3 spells CASTPGFGKNYGYTF. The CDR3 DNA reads TGTGCCAGCACGCCAGGGTTTGGGAAGAACTATGGCTACACCTTC.

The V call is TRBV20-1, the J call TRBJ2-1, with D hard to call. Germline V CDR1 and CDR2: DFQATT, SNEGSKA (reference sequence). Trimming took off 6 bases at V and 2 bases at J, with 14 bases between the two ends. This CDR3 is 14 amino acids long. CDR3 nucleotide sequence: TGCAGTGCGTGGATAAAGTCCCCCTACAATGAGCAGTTCTTC. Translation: CSAWIKSPYNEQFF.

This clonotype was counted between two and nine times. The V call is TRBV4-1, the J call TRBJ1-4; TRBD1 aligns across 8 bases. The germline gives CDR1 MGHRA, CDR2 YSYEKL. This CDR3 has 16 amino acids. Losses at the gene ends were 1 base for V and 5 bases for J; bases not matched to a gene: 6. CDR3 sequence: CASSQGWGDRNEKLFF. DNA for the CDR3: TGCGCCAGCAGCCAAGGATGGGGGGACAGGAATGAAAAACTGTTTTTT.